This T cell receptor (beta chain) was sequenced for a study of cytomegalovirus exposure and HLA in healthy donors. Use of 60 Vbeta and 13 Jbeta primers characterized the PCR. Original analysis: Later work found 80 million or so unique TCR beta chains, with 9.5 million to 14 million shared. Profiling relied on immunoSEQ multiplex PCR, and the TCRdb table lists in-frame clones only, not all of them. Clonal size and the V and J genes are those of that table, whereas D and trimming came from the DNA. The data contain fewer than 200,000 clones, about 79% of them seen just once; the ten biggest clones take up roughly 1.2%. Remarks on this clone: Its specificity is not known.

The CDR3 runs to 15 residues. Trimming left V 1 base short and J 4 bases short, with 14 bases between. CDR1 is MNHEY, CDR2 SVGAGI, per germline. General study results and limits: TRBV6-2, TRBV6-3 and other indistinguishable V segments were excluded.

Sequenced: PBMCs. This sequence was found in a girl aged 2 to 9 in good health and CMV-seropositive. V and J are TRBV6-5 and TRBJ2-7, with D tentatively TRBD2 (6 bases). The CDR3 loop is CASSYLDSGAYEQYF. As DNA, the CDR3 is TGTGCCAGCAGTTACTTAGATAGCGGAGCTTACGAGCAGTACTTC.